The clone carrying this T cell receptor beta chain was seen just once. The data derive from a study of cytomegalovirus exposure and HLA in healthy donors. The overall study: A previous analysis identified more than 100 million unique TCR beta sequences derived from around 180 million T cells.

The length of the CDR3 is 13 residues. The trim removed 4 bases at V and 1 base at J, leaving 4 bases unmatched. The germline V gene has CDR1 SQVTM and CDR2 ANQGSEA. Vbeta (60) and Jbeta (13) primers were used in the PCR. This table comes from immunoSEQ multiplex PCR, and its TCRdb copy is limited to in-frame clones, with some not included. The sample contains approximately 150,000 clones, 70% to 80% of which appear only once. The TCR sequence derives from a man between 18 and 35 years old in good health and CMV-seropositive. The sequencing input was PBMCs. The rearrangement uses TRBV29-1 and TRBJ2-7; 7 positions agree with TRBD2. The chain's CDR3 is CSVAGGTSYEQYF. The CDR3 nucleotides are TGCAGCGTTGCGGGGGGAACGTCCTACGAGCAGTACTTC.